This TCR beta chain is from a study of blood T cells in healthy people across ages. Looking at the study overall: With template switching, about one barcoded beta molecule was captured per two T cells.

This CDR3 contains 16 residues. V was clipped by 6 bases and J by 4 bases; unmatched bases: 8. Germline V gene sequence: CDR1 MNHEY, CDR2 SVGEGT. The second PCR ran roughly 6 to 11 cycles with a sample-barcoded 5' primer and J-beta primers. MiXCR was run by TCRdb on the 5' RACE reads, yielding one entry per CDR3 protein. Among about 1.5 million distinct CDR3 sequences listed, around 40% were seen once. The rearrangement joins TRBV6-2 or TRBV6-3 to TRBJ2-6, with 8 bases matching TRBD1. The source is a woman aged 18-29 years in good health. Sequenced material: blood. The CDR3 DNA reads TGTGCCAGCAGCAAGACAGGGGTAGCAGGGGCCAACGTCCTGACTTTC. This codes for CASSKTGVAGANVLTF.